This T cell receptor beta chain originates from a study of Ad26.COV2.S vaccination and SARS-CoV-2 variants. Regarding the study as a whole: Placebo recipients and vaccine recipients were similar in non-spike TCR breadth.

Treatment defined: around 19 received Ad26.COV2.S at low or high dose, single or two shots; several received placebo; per-sample allocation not given. Day 63 following the first vaccine or placebo injection was when the samples were taken. Losses at the gene ends were 1 base for V and 0 bases for J; bases not matched to a gene: 11. The CDR3 length is 18 residues. Germline V gene data show CDR1 as LNHDA and CDR2 as SQIVND (reference sequence). Clones were sequenced by immunoSEQ multiplex PCR, and TCRdb holds only the in-frame ones, with some missing. The table lists about 470,000 clones, 90% of them singletons. Of note for this clone: Its target is not known.

This chain uses TRBV19 with TRBJ2-7, with TRBD1 matching 8 bases. This specimen consisted of peripheral blood, obtained in a trial of Ad26.COV2.S vaccine versus placebo. This receptor was identified in a person between 18 and 65 years old who received the Ad26.COV2.S COVID-19 vaccine or a placebo. The CDR3 nucleotides are TGTGCCAGTAGTATAGCCCAACAAGGACAGGGCCCCTCCTACGAGCAGTACTTC. Its protein product is CASSIAQQGQGPSYEQYF. The complete variable domain, with remaining parts taken from reference TRBV19 and TRBJ2-7, reads DGGITQSPKYLFRKEGQNVTLSCEQNLNHDAMYWYRQDPGQGLRLIYYSQIVNDFQKGDIAEGYSVSREKKESFPLTVTSAQKNPTAFYLCASSIAQQGQGPSYEQYFGPGTRLTVT.